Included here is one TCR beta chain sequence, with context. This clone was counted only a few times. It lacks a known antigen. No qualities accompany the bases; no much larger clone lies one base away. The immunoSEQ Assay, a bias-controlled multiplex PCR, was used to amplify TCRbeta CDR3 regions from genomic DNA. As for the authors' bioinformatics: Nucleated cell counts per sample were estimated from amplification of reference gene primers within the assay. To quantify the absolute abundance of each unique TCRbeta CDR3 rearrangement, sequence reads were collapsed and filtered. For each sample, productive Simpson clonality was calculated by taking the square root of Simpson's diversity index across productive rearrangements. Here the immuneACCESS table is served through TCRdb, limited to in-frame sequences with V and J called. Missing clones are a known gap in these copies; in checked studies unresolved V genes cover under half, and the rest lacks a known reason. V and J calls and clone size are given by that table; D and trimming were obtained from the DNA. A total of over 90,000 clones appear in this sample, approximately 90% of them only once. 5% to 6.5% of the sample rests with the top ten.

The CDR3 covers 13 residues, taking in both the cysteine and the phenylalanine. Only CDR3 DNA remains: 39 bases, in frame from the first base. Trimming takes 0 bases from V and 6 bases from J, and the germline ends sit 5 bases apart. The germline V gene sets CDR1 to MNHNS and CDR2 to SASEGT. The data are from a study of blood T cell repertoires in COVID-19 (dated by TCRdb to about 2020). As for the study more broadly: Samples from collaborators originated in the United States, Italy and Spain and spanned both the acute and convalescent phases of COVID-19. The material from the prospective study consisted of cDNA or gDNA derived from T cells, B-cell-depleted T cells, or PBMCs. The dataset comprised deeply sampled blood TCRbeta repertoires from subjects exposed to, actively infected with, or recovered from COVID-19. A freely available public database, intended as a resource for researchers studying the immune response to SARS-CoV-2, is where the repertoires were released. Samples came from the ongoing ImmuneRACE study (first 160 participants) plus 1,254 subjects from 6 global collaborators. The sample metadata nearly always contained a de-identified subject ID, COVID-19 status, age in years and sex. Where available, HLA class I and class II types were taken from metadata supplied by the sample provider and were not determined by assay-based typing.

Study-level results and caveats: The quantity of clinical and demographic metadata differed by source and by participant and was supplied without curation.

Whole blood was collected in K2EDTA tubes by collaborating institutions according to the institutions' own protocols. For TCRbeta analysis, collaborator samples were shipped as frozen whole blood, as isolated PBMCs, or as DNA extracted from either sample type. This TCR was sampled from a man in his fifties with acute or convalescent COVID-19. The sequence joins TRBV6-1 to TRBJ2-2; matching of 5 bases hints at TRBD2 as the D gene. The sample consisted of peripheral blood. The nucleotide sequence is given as TGTGCCAGCAGTGAAGCGAGGGCCGGGGAGCTGTTTTTT. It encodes CASSEARAGELFF.